Included here is one T cell receptor beta chain sequence, with context. Generated by immunoSEQ multiplex PCR, the TCRdb table keeps only in-frame clones and is missing some. The table lists some 660,000 clones, about 89% of them singletons. The data were obtained in a study of shared T cell receptors in the human thymus. J lost 0 bases, V lost 0 bases, and 6 bases had no gene match. There are 17 residues in the CDR3. Per the germline V gene, CDR1 is LGHNA and CDR2 is YNFKEQ. This sample also appeared in a second study, on human thymus T cells.

Sequenced: thymocytes. The genes are TRBV4-2 and TRBJ2-3; 7 bases map to TRBD2. This receptor was taken from a boy in the first two years of life with a congenital heart defect. This CDR3 reads CASSQDSGAGSTDTQYF. DNA of the CDR3: TGTGCCAGCAGCCAAGATAGCGGAGCGGGGAGCACAGATACGCAGTATTTT.